This T cell receptor (beta chain) was recorded in a study of T cell responses to AZD1222 COVID-19 vaccine. At the level of the study: Pooling of second doses given at about 4 or about 12 weeks was done.

There are 16 residues in the CDR3. Germline V gene lookup returns CDR1 SGHDT and CDR2 YYEEEE. V was pared by 1 base and J by 7 bases, with 15 bases between. The data were produced by immunoSEQ multiplex PCR, yet TCRdb's version contains in-frame clones alone and is incomplete. The sample carries some 120,000 clones, approximately 87% recorded once. The sample here was peripheral blood, taken on day 0 of AZD1222 vaccination. The chain carries TRBV5-6 and TRBJ1-6, with D possibly matching TRBD1 (6 bases). The clonotype comes from an adult in good health. The DNA of the CDR3 is TGTGCCAGCAGCTTGTTCAGGGTCGGGGGCAATTCACCCCTCCACTTT. Protein product: CASSLFRVGGNSPLHF.